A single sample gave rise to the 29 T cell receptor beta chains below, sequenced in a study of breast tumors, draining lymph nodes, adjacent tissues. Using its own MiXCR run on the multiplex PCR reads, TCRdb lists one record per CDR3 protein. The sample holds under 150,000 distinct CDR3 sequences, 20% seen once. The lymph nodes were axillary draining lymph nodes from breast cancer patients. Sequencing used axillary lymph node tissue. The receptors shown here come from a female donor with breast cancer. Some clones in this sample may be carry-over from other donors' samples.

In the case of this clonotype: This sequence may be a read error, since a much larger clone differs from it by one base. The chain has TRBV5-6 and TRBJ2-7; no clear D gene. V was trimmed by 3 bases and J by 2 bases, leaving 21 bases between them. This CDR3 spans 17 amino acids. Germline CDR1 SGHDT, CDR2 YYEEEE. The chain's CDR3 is CASSSRVGRQSPYEQYF. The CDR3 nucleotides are TGTGCCAGCAGCTCCCGAGTCGGCAGGCAGAGCCCCTACGAGCAGTACTTC.

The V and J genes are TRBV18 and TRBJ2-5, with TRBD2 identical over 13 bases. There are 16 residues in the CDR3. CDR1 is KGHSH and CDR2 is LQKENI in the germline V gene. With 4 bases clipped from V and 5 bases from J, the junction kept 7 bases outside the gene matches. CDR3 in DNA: TGTGCCAGCTCACGGGGACTAGCGGGAAGTGTGGAGACCCAGTACTTC. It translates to CASSRGLAGSVETQYF.

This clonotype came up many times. The CDR3: CSVYSGIGTGELFF. The CDR3 DNA is TGCAGCGTATATTCAGGGATTGGCACCGGGGAGCTGTTTTTT. The chain is built from TRBV29-1 and TRBJ2-2; weak D call: TRBD1 (5 bases). Germline CDR1 is SQVTM and CDR2 is ANQGSEA. This CDR3 spans 14 amino acids. Trimming removed 6 bases from V and 4 bases from J, with 15 bases in between.

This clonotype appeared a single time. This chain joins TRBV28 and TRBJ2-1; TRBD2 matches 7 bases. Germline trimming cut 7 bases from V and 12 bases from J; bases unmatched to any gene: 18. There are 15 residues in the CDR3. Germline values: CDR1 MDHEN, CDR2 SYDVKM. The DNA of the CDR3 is TGTGCCAGCATTACGGGAGGCCACTCCTACAGTGTGCAGTTCTTC. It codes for CASITGGHSYSVQFF. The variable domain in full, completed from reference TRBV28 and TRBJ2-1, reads DVKVTQSSRYLVKRTGEKVFLECVQDMDHENMFWYRQDPGLGLRLIYFSYDVKMKEKGDIPEGYSVSREKKERFSLILESASTNQTSMYLCASITGGHSYSVQFFGPGTRLTVL.

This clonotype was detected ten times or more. The CDR3: CASSLSPGGLDEQFF. The CDR3 DNA sequence: TGCGCCAGCAGCTTGTCTCCAGGGGGCTTAGATGAGCAGTTCTTC. The V call is TRBV5-1, the J call TRBJ2-1, with 8 bases identical to TRBD1. Trimming cost V 1 base and J 8 bases; bases outside gene matches: 8. The V gene's germline CDR1 is SGHRS and CDR2 YFSETQ. This CDR3 is built from 15 residues.

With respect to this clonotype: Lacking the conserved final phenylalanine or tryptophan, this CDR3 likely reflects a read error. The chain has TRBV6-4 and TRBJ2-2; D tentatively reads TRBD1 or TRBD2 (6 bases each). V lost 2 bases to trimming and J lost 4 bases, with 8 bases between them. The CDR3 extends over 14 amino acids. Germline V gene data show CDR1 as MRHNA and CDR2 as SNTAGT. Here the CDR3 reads CASSDEGGTGELFV. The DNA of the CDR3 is TGTGCCAGCAGTGACGAGGGGGGCACCGGGGAGCTGTTTGTT.

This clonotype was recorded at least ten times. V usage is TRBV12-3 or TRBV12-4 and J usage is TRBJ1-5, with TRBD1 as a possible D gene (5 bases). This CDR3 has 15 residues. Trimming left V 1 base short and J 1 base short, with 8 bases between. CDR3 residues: CASSLDSGSNQPQHF. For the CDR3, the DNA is TGTGCCAGCAGTTTAGATTCAGGGAGCAATCAGCCCCAGCATTTT.

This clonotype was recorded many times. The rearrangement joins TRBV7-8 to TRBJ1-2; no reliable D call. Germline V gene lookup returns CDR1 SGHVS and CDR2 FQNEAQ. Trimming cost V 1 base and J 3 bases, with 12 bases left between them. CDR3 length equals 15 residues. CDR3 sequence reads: CASSLGDGVYYGYTF. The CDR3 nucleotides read TGTGCCAGCAGCTTAGGGGATGGGGTCTACTATGGCTACACCTTC.

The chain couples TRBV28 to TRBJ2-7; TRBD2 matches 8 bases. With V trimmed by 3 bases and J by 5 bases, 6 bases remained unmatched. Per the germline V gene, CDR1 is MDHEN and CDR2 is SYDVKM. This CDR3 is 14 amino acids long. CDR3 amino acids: CASSFGSGKDEQYF. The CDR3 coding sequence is TGTGCCAGCAGTTTCGGTAGCGGGAAGGACGAGCAGTACTTC. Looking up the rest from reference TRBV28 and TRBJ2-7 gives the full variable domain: DVKVTQSSRYLVKRTGEKVFLECVQDMDHENMFWYRQDPGLGLRLIYFSYDVKMKEKGDIPEGYSVSREKKERFSLILESASTNQTSMYLCASSFGSGKDEQYFGPGTRLTVT.

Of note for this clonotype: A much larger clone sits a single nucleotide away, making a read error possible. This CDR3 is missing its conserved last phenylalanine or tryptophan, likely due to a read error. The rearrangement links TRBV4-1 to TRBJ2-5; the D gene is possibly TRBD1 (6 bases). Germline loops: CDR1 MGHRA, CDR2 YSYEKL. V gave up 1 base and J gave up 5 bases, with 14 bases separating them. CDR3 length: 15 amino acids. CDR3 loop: CASSQGVDRRETQYL. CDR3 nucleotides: TGCGCCAGCAGCCAAGGAGTCGACAGGAGGGAGACCCAGTACCTC.

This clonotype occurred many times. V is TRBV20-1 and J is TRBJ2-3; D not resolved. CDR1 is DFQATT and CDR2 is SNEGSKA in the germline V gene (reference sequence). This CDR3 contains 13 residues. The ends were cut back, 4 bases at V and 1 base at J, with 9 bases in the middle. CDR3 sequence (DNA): TGCAGTGCTAAGGACCCTCGCACAGATACGCAGTATTTT. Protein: CSAKDPRTDTQYF.

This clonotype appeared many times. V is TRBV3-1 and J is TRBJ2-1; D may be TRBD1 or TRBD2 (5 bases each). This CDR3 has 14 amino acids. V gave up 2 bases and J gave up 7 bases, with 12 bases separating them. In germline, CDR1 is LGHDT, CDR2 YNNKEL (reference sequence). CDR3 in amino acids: CASSQSGRKNEQFF. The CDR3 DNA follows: TGTGCCAGCAGCCAATCGGGACGCAAAAATGAGCAGTTCTTC.

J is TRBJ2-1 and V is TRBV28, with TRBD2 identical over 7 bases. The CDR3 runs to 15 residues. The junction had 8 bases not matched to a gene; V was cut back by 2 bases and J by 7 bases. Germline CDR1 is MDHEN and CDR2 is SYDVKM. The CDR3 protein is CASSLASLGGNEQFF. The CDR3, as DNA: TGTGCCAGCAGTTTAGCTAGCTTGGGAGGGAATGAGCAGTTCTTC.

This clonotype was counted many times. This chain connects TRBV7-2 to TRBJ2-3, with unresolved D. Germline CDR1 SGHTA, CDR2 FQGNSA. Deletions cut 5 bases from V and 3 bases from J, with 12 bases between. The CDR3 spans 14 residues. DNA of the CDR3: TGTGCCAGCAGCACCCCGCCAGCGACAGATACGCAGTATTTT. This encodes CASSTPPATDTQYF.

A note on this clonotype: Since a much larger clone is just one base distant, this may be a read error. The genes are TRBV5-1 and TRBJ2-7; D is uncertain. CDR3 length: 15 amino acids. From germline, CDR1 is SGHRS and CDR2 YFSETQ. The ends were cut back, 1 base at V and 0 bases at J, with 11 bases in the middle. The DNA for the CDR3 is TGCGCCAGCAGCTTGACCGACGGGCTCTCCTACGAGCAGTACTTC. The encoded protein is CASSLTDGLSYEQYF.

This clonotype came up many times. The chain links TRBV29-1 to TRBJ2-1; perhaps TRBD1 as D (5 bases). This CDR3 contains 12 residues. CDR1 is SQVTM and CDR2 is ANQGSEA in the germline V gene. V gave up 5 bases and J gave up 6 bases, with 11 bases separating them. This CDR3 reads CSVSTEINEQFF. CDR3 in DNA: TGCAGCGTTTCGACAGAGATCAATGAGCAGTTCTTC.

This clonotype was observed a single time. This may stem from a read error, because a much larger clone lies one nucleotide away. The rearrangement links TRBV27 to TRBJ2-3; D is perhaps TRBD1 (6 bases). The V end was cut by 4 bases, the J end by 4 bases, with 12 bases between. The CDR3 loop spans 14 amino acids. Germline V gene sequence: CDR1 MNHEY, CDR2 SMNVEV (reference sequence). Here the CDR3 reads CASSWDIIPDTQYF. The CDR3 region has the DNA TGTGCCAGCAGTTGGGACATAATCCCAGATACGCAGTATTTT.

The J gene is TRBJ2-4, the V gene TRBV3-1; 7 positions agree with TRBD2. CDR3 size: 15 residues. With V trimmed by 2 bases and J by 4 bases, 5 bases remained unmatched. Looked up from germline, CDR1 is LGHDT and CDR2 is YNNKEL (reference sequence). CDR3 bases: TGTGCCAGCAGCCAACCGCAGCGGGAAAAAAACATTCAGTACTTC. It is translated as CASSQPQREKNIQYF.

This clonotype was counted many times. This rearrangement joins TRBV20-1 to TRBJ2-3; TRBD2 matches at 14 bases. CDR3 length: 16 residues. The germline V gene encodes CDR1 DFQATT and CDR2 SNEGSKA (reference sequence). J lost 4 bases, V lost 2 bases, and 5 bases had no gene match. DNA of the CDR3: TGCAGTGCTAGATCACCGACTAGCGGGGGGGCAGATACGCAGTATTTT. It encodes CSARSPTSGGADTQYF.

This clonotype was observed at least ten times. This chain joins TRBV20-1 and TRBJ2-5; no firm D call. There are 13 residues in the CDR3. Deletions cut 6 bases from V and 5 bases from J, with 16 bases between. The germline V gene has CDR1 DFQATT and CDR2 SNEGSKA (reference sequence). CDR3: CSATTNIRETQYF. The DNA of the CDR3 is TGCAGTGCCACGACCAATATAAGGGAGACCCAGTACTTC.

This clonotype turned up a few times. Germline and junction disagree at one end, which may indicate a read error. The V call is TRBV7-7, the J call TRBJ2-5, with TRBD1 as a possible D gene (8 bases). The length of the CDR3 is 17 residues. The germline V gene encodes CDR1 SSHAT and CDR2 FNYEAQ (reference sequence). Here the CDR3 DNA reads TGTGCTAGCAGCCCATCTCCAGGACAGGGAGCGGGGGAGACCCAGTACTTC. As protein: CASSPSPGQGAGETQYF.

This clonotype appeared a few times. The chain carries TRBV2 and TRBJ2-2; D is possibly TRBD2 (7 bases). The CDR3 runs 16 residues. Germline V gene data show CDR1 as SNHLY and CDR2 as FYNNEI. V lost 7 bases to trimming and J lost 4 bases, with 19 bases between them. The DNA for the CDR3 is TGTGCCAGCAACGGTGGGGGGGGGCGGGTCACCGGGGAGCTGTTTTTT. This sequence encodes CASNGGGGRVTGELFF.

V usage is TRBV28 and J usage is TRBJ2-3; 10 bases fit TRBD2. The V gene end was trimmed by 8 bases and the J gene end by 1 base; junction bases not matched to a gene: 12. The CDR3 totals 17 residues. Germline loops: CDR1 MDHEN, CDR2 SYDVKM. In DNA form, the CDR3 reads TGTGCCAGCCCCCCGCTAGCGGGAGTAGGAGGCACAGATACGCAGTATTTT. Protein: CASPPLAGVGGTDTQYF.

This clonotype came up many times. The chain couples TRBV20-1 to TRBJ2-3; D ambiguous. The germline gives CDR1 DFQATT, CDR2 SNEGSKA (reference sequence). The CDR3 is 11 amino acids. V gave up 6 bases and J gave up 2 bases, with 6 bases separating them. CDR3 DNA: TGCAGTGCGGTATTCACAGATACGCAGTATTTT. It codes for CSAVFTDTQYF.

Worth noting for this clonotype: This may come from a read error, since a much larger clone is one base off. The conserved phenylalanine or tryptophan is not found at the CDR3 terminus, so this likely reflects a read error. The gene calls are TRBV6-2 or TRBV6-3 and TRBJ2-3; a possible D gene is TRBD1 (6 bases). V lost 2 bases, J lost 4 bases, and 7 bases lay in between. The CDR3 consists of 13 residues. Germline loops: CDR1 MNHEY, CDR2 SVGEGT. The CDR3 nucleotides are TGTGCCAGCAGTTACGCAGGGGCAGATACGCAGTATTCT. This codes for CASSYAGADTQYS.

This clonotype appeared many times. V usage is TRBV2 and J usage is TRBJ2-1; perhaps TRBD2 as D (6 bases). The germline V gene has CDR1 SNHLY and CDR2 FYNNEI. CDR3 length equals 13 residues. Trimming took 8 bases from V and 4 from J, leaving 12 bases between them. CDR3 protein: CASVTSMYNEQFF. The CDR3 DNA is TGTGCCAGCGTAACTAGCATGTACAATGAGCAGTTCTTC.

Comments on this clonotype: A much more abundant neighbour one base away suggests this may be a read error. CDR3 nucleotide sequence: TGTGCCAGCAGAAGGGACAGACAAGAGACCCAGTACTTC. Protein product: CASRRDRQETQYF. This chain links TRBV2 with TRBJ2-5, with TRBD1 identical over 7 bases. In germline, CDR1 is SNHLY, CDR2 FYNNEI. This CDR3 spans 13 amino acids. V trimming: 6 bases; J trimming: 2 bases; junction bases outside the gene matches: 3.

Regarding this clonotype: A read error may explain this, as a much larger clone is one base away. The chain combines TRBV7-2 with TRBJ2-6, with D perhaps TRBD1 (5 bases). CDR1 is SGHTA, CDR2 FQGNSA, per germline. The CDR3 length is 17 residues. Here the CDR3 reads CASSFVGLRSGASVLTF. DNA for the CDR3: TGTGCCAGCAGCTTTGTGGGGTTACGCTCTGGGGCCAGCGTCCTGACTTTC.

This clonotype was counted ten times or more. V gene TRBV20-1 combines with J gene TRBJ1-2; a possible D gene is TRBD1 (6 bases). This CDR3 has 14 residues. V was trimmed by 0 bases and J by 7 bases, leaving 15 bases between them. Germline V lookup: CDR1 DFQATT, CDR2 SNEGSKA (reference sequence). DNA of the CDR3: TGCAGTGCTAGAGATCGGTTAACAGGGTTTGGCTACACCTTC. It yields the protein CSARDRLTGFGYTF.